This T cell receptor beta chain was observed in a study of CD8 T cells in ankylosing spondylitis. Overall study results and limits: Matched ankylosing spondylitis synovial fluid reportedly contained a significantly enriched population of disease-linked clones.

A note on this clonotype: The antigen is not known.

This CDR3 comprises 14 residues. Deletions cut 0 bases from V and 8 bases from J, with 13 bases between. Looked up from germline, CDR1 is SGDLS and CDR2 is YYNGEE. Researchers built TCR beta libraries using quantitative 5'-RACE with molecular barcodes. MiXCR, run by TCRdb on the 5' RACE reads, gives a single entry per CDR3 protein. Found here are roughly 260,000 distinct CDR3 sequences, 20% of them singletons; the top ten hold roughly 8%. This receptor was obtained from a male donor with ankylosing spondylitis or in good health (not recorded which). Sequencing used blood, either unsorted or a sorted T cell fraction (not recorded which). The rearrangement joins TRBV9 to TRBJ2-3, with D uncertain. The CDR3 is CASSVEPGIITQYF. The DNA for the CDR3 is TGTGCCAGCAGCGTAGAACCGGGTATCATTACGCAGTATTTT.